These T cell receptor beta chains were read from a single sample in a study of T cell responses to AZD1222 COVID-19 vaccine. The repertoire was sequenced with immunoSEQ multiplex PCR; TCRdb's copy has only in-frame clones and lacks some. The sample carries about 81,000 clones, 91% recorded once. Here the sequenced sample was peripheral blood, taken 28 days after the second AZD1222 dose. These TCRs come from an adult who received the AZD1222 COVID-19 vaccine. Both conserved end residues are part of each CDR3. D genes are given only for firm matches. Some rows mark clone size as missing; the rest say once, few, many or name a class of expanded clone.

CDR3 protein: CASSPGGTEAFF
CDR3 DNA: TGTGCCAGCAGCCCAGGGGGGACTGAAGCTTTCTTT
V gene: TRBV3-1/TRBV3-2
D gene: TRBD1
clone size: NA
J gene: TRBJ1-1

CDR3 protein: CASRSSVNEQFF
CDR3 DNA: TGTGCCAGCAGATCAAGCGTCAATGAGCAGTTCTTC
V gene: TRBV27
D gene: NA
clone size: NA
J gene: TRBJ2-1

CDR3 protein: CSVSGTLGANVLTF
CDR3 DNA: TGCAGCGTCTCCGGGACACTGGGGGCCAACGTCCTGACTTTC
V gene: TRBV29-1
D gene: NA
clone size: NA
J gene: TRBJ2-6

CDR3 protein: CASSIRGTNTGELFF
CDR3 DNA: TGTGCCAGTAGTATCAGGGGAACAAACACCGGGGAGCTGTTTTTT
V gene: TRBV19
D gene: NA
clone size: NA
J gene: TRBJ2-2

CDR3 protein: CARTRYEQYF
CDR3 DNA: TGTGCCAGGACCCGCTACGAGCAGTACTTC
V gene: TRBV5-6
D gene: NA
clone size: NA
J gene: TRBJ2-7

CDR3 protein: CSVAHDNEQFF
CDR3 DNA: TGCAGCGTCGCCCATGACAATGAGCAGTTCTTC
V gene: TRBV29-1
D gene: NA
clone size: NA
J gene: TRBJ2-1

CDR3 protein: CASSQRSGSYNEQFF
CDR3 DNA: TGTGCCAGCAGCCAAAGAAGCGGCTCCTACAATGAGCAGTTCTTC
V gene: TRBV3-1/TRBV3-2
D gene: NA
clone size: NA
J gene: TRBJ2-1

CDR3 protein: CASSPAGAPGDEQFF
CDR3 DNA: TGTGCCAGCAGTCCCGCGGGAGCCCCCGGGGATGAGCAGTTCTTC
V gene: TRBV6-5
D gene: TRBD2
clone size: once
J gene: TRBJ2-1

CDR3 protein: CASSQVIVSSAGHTGELFF
CDR3 DNA: TGTGCCAGCAGCCAAGTCATTGTCAGTTCAGCGGGTCACACCGGGGAGCTGTTTTTT
V gene: TRBV3-1/TRBV3-2
D gene: NA
clone size: NA
J gene: TRBJ2-2

CDR3 protein: CASRPGTGLINQPQHF
CDR3 DNA: TGTGCCAGTAGACCCGGGACAGGGTTGATCAATCAGCCCCAGCATTTT
V gene: TRBV19
D gene: TRBD1
clone size: NA
J gene: TRBJ1-5

CDR3 protein: CAWSSKSQGEEKLFF
CDR3 DNA: TGTGCCTGGAGTTCCAAGAGCCAGGGCGAGGAAAAACTGTTTTTT
V gene: TRBV30
D gene: NA
clone size: NA
J gene: TRBJ1-4

CDR3 protein: CSASPQYGYTF
CDR3 DNA: TGCAGTGCTAGTCCCCAATATGGCTACACCTTC
V gene: TRBV20-1
D gene: NA
clone size: NA
J gene: TRBJ1-2

CDR3 protein: CASSQAGGIHNEQFF
CDR3 DNA: TGTGCCAGCAGCCAAGCGGGAGGGATACACAATGAGCAGTTCTTC
V gene: TRBV7-9
D gene: TRBD2
clone size: NA
J gene: TRBJ2-1

CDR3 protein: CASSSPHGLAGGGMYF
CDR3 DNA: TGTGCCAGCAGCTCACCTCATGGACTAGCGGGAGGAGGAATGTACTTC
V gene: TRBV7-2
D gene: TRBD2
clone size: NA
J gene: TRBJ2-7

CDR3 protein: CASSLGLAGNTYNEQFF
CDR3 DNA: TGTGCCAGCAGCTTAGGTCTGGCGGGCAATACCTACAATGAGCAGTTCTTC
V gene: TRBV11-3
D gene: NA
clone size: NA
J gene: TRBJ2-1

CDR3 protein: CATSDFTGSGRSYNEQFF
CDR3 DNA: TGTGCCACCAGTGATTTCACGGGGAGCGGTCGGTCCTACAATGAGCAGTTCTTC
V gene: TRBV24-1
D gene: NA
clone size: NA
J gene: TRBJ2-1

CDR3 protein: CASSTRGGLAGVPSYNEQFF
CDR3 DNA: TGTGCCAGCTCAACCCGGGGGGGACTAGCGGGAGTCCCTTCCTACAATGAGCAGTTCTTC
V gene: TRBV18
D gene: TRBD2
clone size: once
J gene: TRBJ2-1

CDR3 protein: CASSLVGSSYNSPLHF
CDR3 DNA: TGTGCCAGCAGCTTAGTAGGGAGCTCCTATAATTCACCCCTCCACTTT
V gene: TRBV7-2
D gene: NA
clone size: NA
J gene: TRBJ1-6

CDR3 protein: CATSRDMGTQYF
CDR3 DNA: TGTGCCACCAGCAGAGATATGGGGACCCAGTACTTC
V gene: TRBV15
D gene: NA
clone size: NA
J gene: TRBJ2-5

CDR3 protein: CASSQKGVRTSGYNEQFF
CDR3 DNA: TGTGCCAGCAGCCAAAAGGGGGTGAGGACTAGCGGATACAATGAGCAGTTCTTC
V gene: TRBV11-3
D gene: TRBD2
clone size: NA
J gene: TRBJ2-1

CDR3 protein: CASRDRGGSNQPQHF
CDR3 DNA: TGTGCCAGCCGGGACAGGGGAGGGAGCAATCAGCCCCAGCATTTT
V gene: TRBV28
D gene: TRBD1
clone size: NA
J gene: TRBJ1-5

CDR3 protein: CASSPRRPGGGDTQYF
CDR3 DNA: TGTGCCAGCTCACCACGTCGACCGGGAGGTGGAGATACGCAGTATTTT
V gene: TRBV18
D gene: TRBD2
clone size: NA
J gene: TRBJ2-3

CDR3 protein: CATSGVRGADGYTF
CDR3 DNA: TGTGCCACCAGCGGGGTGAGGGGGGCAGATGGCTACACCTTC
V gene: TRBV15
D gene: NA
clone size: NA
J gene: TRBJ1-2

CDR3 protein: CASRLAGGPRTDTQYF
CDR3 DNA: TGTGCCAGCAGGCTAGCGGGAGGGCCTAGGACAGATACGCAGTATTTT
V gene: TRBV27
D gene: TRBD2
clone size: NA
J gene: TRBJ2-3

CDR3 protein: CAIWGYGYTF
CDR3 DNA: TGTGCCATCTGGGGATATGGCTACACCTTC
V gene: TRBV28
D gene: NA
clone size: NA
J gene: TRBJ1-2

CDR3 protein: CASSFQGAPTGELFF
CDR3 DNA: TGTGCCAGCAGCTTTCAAGGGGCCCCAACCGGGGAGCTGTTTTTT
V gene: TRBV5-8
D gene: NA
clone size: NA
J gene: TRBJ2-2

CDR3 protein: CASSGEVHEQYF
CDR3 DNA: TGTGCCAGCAGCGGGGAGGTCCACGAGCAGTACTTC
V gene: TRBV11-1
D gene: NA
clone size: NA
J gene: TRBJ2-7

CDR3 protein: CASSQLGGDEKLFF
CDR3 DNA: TGTGCCAGCAGCCAACTTGGGGGCGATGAAAAACTGTTTTTT
V gene: TRBV3-1/TRBV3-2
D gene: NA
clone size: NA
J gene: TRBJ1-4

CDR3 protein: CASSLEAGTEAFF
CDR3 DNA: TGTGCCAGCAGCTTAGAGGCGGGAACTGAAGCTTTCTTT
V gene: TRBV7-9
D gene: NA
clone size: NA
J gene: TRBJ1-1

CDR3 protein: CASSLQGNEQFF
CDR3 DNA: TGTGCCAGCAGTCTACAGGGGAATGAGCAGTTCTTC
V gene: TRBV6-5
D gene: TRBD1
clone size: NA
J gene: TRBJ2-1

CDR3 protein: CASSSTGQPYEQYF
CDR3 DNA: TGTGCCAGCAGCTCGACAGGGCAACCCTACGAGCAGTACTTC
V gene: TRBV5-4
D gene: TRBD1
clone size: NA
J gene: TRBJ2-7

CDR3 protein: CASSISGTGVADTQYF
CDR3 DNA: TGTGCCAGCTCAATCTCCGGGACTGGGGTTGCAGATACGCAGTATTTT
V gene: TRBV18
D gene: NA
clone size: NA
J gene: TRBJ2-3

CDR3 protein: CASKDLRQMGYNEQFF
CDR3 DNA: TGTGCCAGCAAGGATCTGAGGCAGATGGGGTACAATGAGCAGTTCTTC
V gene: TRBV4-2
D gene: NA
clone size: few
J gene: TRBJ2-1

CDR3 protein: CASSLGPSLQDQYF
CDR3 DNA: TGTGCCAGCAGCTTAGGTCCCAGCCTCCAGGACCAGTACTTC
V gene: TRBV11-1
D gene: NA
clone size: few
J gene: TRBJ2-5

CDR3 protein: CASSDRVGGEQYF
CDR3 DNA: TGCGCCAGCTCAGACAGGGTGGGCGGCGAGCAGTACTTC
V gene: TRBV5-1
D gene: TRBD1
clone size: NA
J gene: TRBJ2-7

CDR3 protein: CASSEGDGRLSYEQYF
CDR3 DNA: TGTGCCAGCAGCGAGGGGGACGGGAGACTTAGCTACGAGCAGTACTTC
V gene: TRBV9
D gene: NA
clone size: NA
J gene: TRBJ2-7

CDR3 protein: CASIPRPTYNEQFF
CDR3 DNA: TGTGCCAGCATTCCGCGACCGACCTACAATGAGCAGTTCTTC
V gene: TRBV5-6
D gene: NA
clone size: NA
J gene: TRBJ2-1

CDR3 protein: CASSVSTSGLLHEQFF
CDR3 DNA: TGTGCCAGCAGCGTCTCGACTAGCGGGCTCCTCCATGAGCAGTTCTTC
V gene: TRBV9
D gene: TRBD2
clone size: NA
J gene: TRBJ2-1

CDR3 protein: CAWSPGAVGNQPQHF
CDR3 DNA: TGTGCCTGGAGTCCAGGGGCAGTTGGCAATCAGCCCCAGCATTTT
V gene: TRBV30
D gene: NA
clone size: NA
J gene: TRBJ1-5

CDR3 protein: CASGQGHTSTYEQYF
CDR3 DNA: TGCGCCAGCGGACAGGGACACACAAGCACGTACGAGCAGTACTTC
V gene: TRBV5-1
D gene: TRBD1
clone size: NA
J gene: TRBJ2-7

CDR3 protein: CASSVGRGTGNTIYF
CDR3 DNA: TGTGCCAGCAGCGTAGGTCGAGGGACTGGAAACACCATATATTTT
V gene: TRBV9
D gene: NA
clone size: NA
J gene: TRBJ1-3

CDR3 protein: CASSTRGAGSSYNEQFF
CDR3 DNA: TGTGCCAGCAGCACCAGGGGGGCCGGGAGCTCCTACAATGAGCAGTTCTTC
V gene: TRBV11-2
D gene: NA
clone size: NA
J gene: TRBJ2-1

CDR3 protein: CSAGQGVEKLFF
CDR3 DNA: TGCAGCGCAGGACAGGGGGTTGAAAAACTGTTTTTT
V gene: TRBV29-1
D gene: TRBD1
clone size: NA
J gene: TRBJ1-4

CDR3 protein: CASSQADRGRFGANVLTF
CDR3 DNA: TGTGCCAGCAGCCAAGCAGACAGGGGGCGATTTGGGGCCAACGTCCTGACTTTC
V gene: TRBV3-1/TRBV3-2
D gene: TRBD1
clone size: NA
J gene: TRBJ2-6

CDR3 protein: CASSQRCTGRSLSYEQYF
CDR3 DNA: TGCGCCAGCAGTCAAAGGTGCACGGGACGGTCCCTTTCCTACGAGCAGTACTTC
V gene: TRBV23-1
D gene: NA
clone size: NA
J gene: TRBJ2-7

CDR3 protein: CASGDPPGTQNTEAFF
CDR3 DNA: TGTGCCAGCGGGGATCCCCCCGGGACACAGAACACTGAAGCTTTCTTT
V gene: TRBV6-6
D gene: NA
clone size: NA
J gene: TRBJ1-1

CDR3 protein: CASSLTLGSQPQHF
CDR3 DNA: TGTGCCAGCAGTTTAACCCTGGGGAGTCAGCCCCAGCATTTT
V gene: TRBV28
D gene: NA
clone size: NA
J gene: TRBJ1-5

CDR3 protein: CATSRTGLGGNGANVLTF
CDR3 DNA: TGTGCCACCAGCAGAACCGGCCTAGGTGGGAATGGGGCCAACGTCCTGACTTTC
V gene: TRBV15
D gene: NA
clone size: NA
J gene: TRBJ2-6

CDR3 protein: CASRTRQDSPLHF
CDR3 DNA: TGTGCCAGCAGAACGAGACAGGACTCGCCCCTCCACTTT
V gene: TRBV6-5
D gene: NA
clone size: NA
J gene: TRBJ1-6

CDR3 protein: CASTQGQNNEQFF
CDR3 DNA: TGTGCCAGCACCCAGGGGCAGAACAATGAGCAGTTCTTC
V gene: TRBV7-8
D gene: NA
clone size: NA
J gene: TRBJ2-1

CDR3 protein: CTSSLNPPYEQYF
CDR3 DNA: TGCACCAGCAGCCTTAACCCCCCCTACGAGCAGTACTTC
V gene: TRBV1
D gene: NA
clone size: NA
J gene: TRBJ2-7

CDR3 protein: CASRDRIDGELFF
CDR3 DNA: TGTGCCTCCCGGGACAGGATAGACGGGGAGCTGTTTTTT
V gene: TRBV2
D gene: TRBD1
clone size: few
J gene: TRBJ2-2